This T cell receptor (beta chain) is from a study of metastatic and nonmetastatic thyroid tumors. At the level of the study: It was across blood and tumor or nodule tissue from malignant and benign thyroid patients that repertoires were compared.

From the PCR reads, TCRdb re-called clones with MiXCR. The data hold approximately 7,000 clones, with 39% observed a single time. General study findings and limits: Reportedly, malignant thyroid tumors had significantly higher TCR beta diversity than benign nodules, in blood and tumor.

Thyroid surgery was preceded by no treatment in any patient. Notes on this clone: Its antigen is unknown.

Germline V gene sequence: CDR1 MGHDK, CDR2 SYGVNS. Trimming cost V 2 bases and J 0 bases, with 11 bases left between them. The CDR3 spans 16 residues. The specimen sequenced was tumor tissue. This chain uses TRBV25-1 with TRBJ2-1; perhaps TRBD1 as D (5 bases). This TCR was sampled from a female donor with papillary thyroid cancer or a benign thyroid nodule (not recorded which). Some clones in this sample may be carry-over from other donors' samples. DNA for the CDR3: TGTGCCAGCAGTGAAAGGGGTTCATTCTCCTACAATGAGCAGTTCTTC. This codes for CASSERGSFSYNEQFF.